The source of this T cell receptor (beta chain) is a study of CD8+ T cells in alopecia areata. At the level of the study: At a dose of 5 to 10 mg twice daily, oral tofacitinib was given to treated patients. For 6 to 18 months, tofacitinib was taken, and 6 months off drug followed. Study findings and constraints: Higher clonality and more expanded CD8+ clones appeared in lesional than normal scalp.

RNA extraction was followed by reverse transcription into cDNA, which acted as the sequencing template. Clones were sequenced by immunoSEQ multiplex PCR, and TCRdb holds only the in-frame ones, with some missing. The sample has roughly 120,000 clones, 35% to 40% seen once. This clone was detected a few times. Antigen unknown. As part of sample collection, lesional scalp punch biopsies and peripheral blood were taken from alopecia areata patients. Input material: CD4+ T cells sorted from blood. This sequence originates from a human donor with alopecia areata.

CDR3 nucleotide sequence: TGCAGCGTTGAAGGACTAGTCGGGGGATTGGATACGCAGTATTTT. Translation gives CSVEGLVGGLDTQYF. V is TRBV29-1 and J is TRBJ2-3, with a weak D call TRBD2 (6 bases). This CDR3 contains 15 residues. Trimming pared 1 base from V and 6 bases from J, leaving 17 bases between. Germline V lookup: CDR1 SQVTM, CDR2 ANQGSEA.